This TCR beta chain was found in a study of T cells in Graves' hyperthyroidism and ophthalmopathy. RNA transcripts were the template for amplifying TCR beta CDR3 regions. When the TCR CDR3 underwent first-round RT-PCR, the HTBI primer set was used. One entry per CDR3 protein, called by TCRdb with MiXCR from the multiplex PCR reads. Among around 420,000 distinct CDR3 sequences, 15% to 18% were seen once, and the ten largest hold roughly 7.4%. V lost 4 bases to trimming and J lost 9 bases; unmatched junction nucleotides: 13. Germline lookup yields CDR1 MNHNS and CDR2 SASEGT. The CDR3 covers 15 residues. The sample holds many counts of this clonotype.

Sequences were obtained from blood. The receptor was derived from a woman between 18 and 29 years old with Graves' hyperthyroidism. The chain employs TRBV6-1 and TRBJ1-1; TRBD1 matches at 8 bases. The CDR3 loop is CASSGTFRGRTQAFF. The CDR3 region has the DNA TGTGCCAGCAGTGGAACCTTCAGGGGGCGAACACAAGCTTTCTTT.